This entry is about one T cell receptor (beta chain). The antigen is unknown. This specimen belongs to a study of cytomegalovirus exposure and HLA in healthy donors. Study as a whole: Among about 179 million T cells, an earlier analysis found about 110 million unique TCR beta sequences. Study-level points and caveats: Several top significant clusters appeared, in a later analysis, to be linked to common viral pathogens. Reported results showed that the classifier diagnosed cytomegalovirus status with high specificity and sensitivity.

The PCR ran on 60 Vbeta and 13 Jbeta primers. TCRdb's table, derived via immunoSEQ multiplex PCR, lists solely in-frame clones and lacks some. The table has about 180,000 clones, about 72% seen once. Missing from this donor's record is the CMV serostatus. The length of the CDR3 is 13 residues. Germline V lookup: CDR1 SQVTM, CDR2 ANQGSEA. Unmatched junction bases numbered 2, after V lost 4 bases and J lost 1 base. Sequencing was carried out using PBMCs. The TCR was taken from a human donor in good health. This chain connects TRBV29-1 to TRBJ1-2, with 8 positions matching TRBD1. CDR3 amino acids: CSVVQGVNYGYTF. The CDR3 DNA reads TGCAGCGTTGTACAGGGGGTTAACTATGGCTACACCTTC.